One and the same sample provided the 31 T cell receptor beta chains below, sequenced in a study of blood T cell repertoires in COVID-19. The protocol was immunoSEQ multiplex PCR, while the TCRdb copy is restricted to in-frame clones and leaves out a portion. The table records fewer than 80,000 clones, more than 60% of them present only once. The sequencing input was peripheral blood. The receptors shown here come from a man between 60 and 75 years old with acute or convalescent COVID-19.

The V and J genes are TRBV10-1 and TRBJ2-1; D is perhaps TRBD1 (5 bases). Germline V lookup: CDR1 WNHNN, CDR2 SYGVQD (reference sequence). CDR3 length: 13 amino acids. Trimming removed 3 bases at V and 9 bases at J, with 12 bases between. The CDR3 region is CASSDTGFGEQFF. For the CDR3, the DNA is TGCGCCAGCAGTGATACAGGTTTCGGTGAGCAGTTCTTC.

V usage is TRBV19 and J usage is TRBJ1-5; TRBD1 might be the D (5 bases). The germline gives CDR1 LNHDA, CDR2 SQIVND (reference sequence). CDR3 length: 13 amino acids. The ends were cut back, 10 bases at V and 9 bases at J, with 19 bases in the middle. The CDR3 reads CATENQGRGPQHF. CDR3 sequence (DNA): TGTGCCACCGAAAATCAGGGAAGGGGGCCCCAGCATTTT.

V usage is TRBV2 and J usage is TRBJ1-2; D not certain. This CDR3 has 13 amino acids. V gave up 7 bases and J gave up 2 bases, with 11 bases separating them. Germline CDR1 reads SNHLY; CDR2 reads FYNNEI. The CDR3 is CASKIQQNYGYTF. The CDR3 DNA follows: TGTGCCAGCAAAATACAACAGAACTATGGCTACACCTTC.

V usage is TRBV5-1 and J usage is TRBJ2-1; D uncertain. Trimming left V 0 bases short and J 9 bases short, with 13 bases between. From germline, CDR1 is SGHRS and CDR2 YFSETQ. There are 14 residues in the CDR3. CDR3 amino acids: CASSLDSPHAEQFF. DNA for the CDR3: TGCGCCAGCAGCTTGGACTCGCCCCACGCTGAGCAGTTCTTC.

V gene TRBV7-3 combines with J gene TRBJ2-1; 10 nucleotides agree with TRBD2. Germline V gives CDR1 SGHTA, CDR2 FQGTGA. The CDR3 has 15 residues. V lost 5 bases to trimming and J lost 0 bases; unmatched junction nucleotides: 1. The CDR3 sequence: CASSLAGVSYNEQFF. CDR3 in DNA: TGTGCCAGCAGCCTAGCGGGGGTCTCCTACAATGAGCAGTTCTTC.

Here the CDR3 reads CASSLTTDGSNQPQHF. The CDR3 DNA is TGTGCCAGCAGTTTAACTACTGACGGTAGCAATCAGCCCCAGCATTTT. The J gene is TRBJ1-5, the V gene TRBV28; D remains unclear. Looked up from germline, CDR1 is MDHEN and CDR2 is SYDVKM. V was trimmed by 2 bases and J by 0 bases, leaving 11 bases between them. This CDR3 has 16 amino acids.

This clone came up once. The chain has TRBV7-7 and TRBJ2-3; TRBD2 agrees at 7 bases. The ends lost 8 bases at V and 5 bases at J; junction bases unmatched: 7. Germline assignment: CDR1 SSHAT and CDR2 FNYEAQ (reference sequence). This CDR3 region has 13 residues. CDR3 sequence (DNA): TGTGCCAGCGGGGGGGGAGGAGGAGATACGCAGTATTTT. Residues: CASGGGGGDTQYF.

The chain couples TRBV7-6 to TRBJ2-3; TRBD1 might be the D (6 bases). This CDR3 is 15 amino acids long. V was trimmed by 5 bases and J by 0 bases, leaving 12 bases between them. CDR1 is SGHVS, CDR2 FNYEAQ, per germline. The CDR3 loop reads CASSTGDTSTDTQYF. The CDR3 region has the DNA TGTGCCAGCAGCACCGGGGACACTAGCACAGATACGCAGTATTTT.

The rearrangement joins TRBV27 to TRBJ2-3; TRBD1 agrees at 8 bases. The CDR3 length is 13 residues. Germline lookup yields CDR1 MNHEY and CDR2 SMNVEV (reference sequence). Germline trimming cut 8 bases from V and 0 bases from J; bases unmatched to any gene: 1. The chain's CDR3 is CASWTGSTDTQYF. DNA for the CDR3: TGTGCCAGCTGGACAGGGAGCACAGATACGCAGTATTTT.

The rearrangement uses TRBV25-1 and TRBJ1-6; D call uncertain. Between the trimmed V and J ends, which lost 10 bases and 9 bases, there was a span of 16 bases. The CDR3 has 13 amino acids. Germline V gene data show CDR1 as MGHDK and CDR2 as SYGVNS. CDR3 bases: TGTGCCACCACCGGTGACTGGAGTTCACCCCTCCACTTT. Its translation is CATTGDWSSPLHF.

This clone came up a few times. This chain uses TRBV11-2 with TRBJ2-3, with D maybe TRBD1 (6 bases). The CDR3 sequence is 14 residues long. Trimming shortened V by 5 bases and J by 5 bases, and 14 bases separated the two germline ends. The germline V gene has CDR1 SGHAT and CDR2 FQNNGV. CDR3 sequence: CASSPPPTGDTQYF. In DNA, the CDR3 is TGTGCCAGCAGCCCCCCCCCGACAGGAGATACGCAGTATTTT.

V and J are TRBV14 and TRBJ2-5; 8 nucleotides line up with TRBD2. The CDR3 covers 15 residues. The V segment lost 0 bases and the J segment 3 bases; nucleotides outside the gene matches: 3. Germline loops: CDR1 SGHDN, CDR2 FVKESK. The CDR3 spells CASSQDPLAEETQYF. The CDR3 region has the DNA TGTGCCAGCAGCCAAGATCCACTAGCGGAAGAGACCCAGTACTTC.

V gene TRBV5-6 combines with J gene TRBJ2-1, with 7 nucleotides matching TRBD2. The CDR3 consists of 17 residues. V lost 1 base to trimming and J lost 0 bases; unmatched junction nucleotides: 7. CDR1 SGHDT and CDR2 YYEEEE come from the germline V gene. CDR3 loop: CASSLKGRDLSYNEQFF. The CDR3 nucleotides are TGTGCCAGCAGCTTGAAGGGGAGGGACCTCTCCTACAATGAGCAGTTCTTC. Complete variable domain (other parts from reference TRBV5-6 and TRBJ2-1): DAGVTQSPTHLIKTRGQQVTLRCSPKSGHDTVSWYQQALGQGPQFIFQYYEEEERQRGNFPDRFSGHQFPNYSSELNVNALLLGDSALYLCASSLKGRDLSYNEQFFGPGTRLTVL.

V and J are TRBV5-1 and TRBJ1-1; D ambiguous. The CDR3 is made up of 13 amino acids. Germline assignment: CDR1 SGHRS and CDR2 YFSETQ. Trimming stripped 0 bases from V and 6 bases from J, with 9 bases between. In DNA form, the CDR3 reads TGCGCCAGCAGCTTGGCGGGGAGGGCTGAAGCTTTCTTT. Protein: CASSLAGRAEAFF.

The chain employs TRBV6-5 and TRBJ2-5; D remains ambiguous. Germline V gene data show CDR1 as MNHEY and CDR2 as SVGAGI. CDR3 length equals 11 residues. V was clipped by 6 bases and J by 4 bases, with 6 bases between them. CDR3 DNA: TGTGCCAGCAGGGCTAGAGAGACCCAGTACTTC. Amino acid sequence: CASRARETQYF.

The chain uses TRBV5-1 and TRBJ1-1, with a weak D call TRBD1 (5 bases). Germline lookup yields CDR1 SGHRS and CDR2 YFSETQ. The CDR3 consists of 14 residues. V gave up 0 bases and J gave up 6 bases, with 12 bases separating them. For the CDR3, the DNA is TGCGCCAGCAGCTTGGACCTGACGGGGGCTGAAGCTTTCTTT. It codes for CASSLDLTGAEAFF.

The sample holds a few counts of this clone. This chain uses TRBV28 with TRBJ2-4; 7 positions agree with TRBD2. CDR1 is MDHEN, CDR2 SYDVKM, per germline. The CDR3 has 14 amino acids. Losses at the gene ends were 2 bases for V and 6 bases for J; bases not matched to a gene: 4. CDR3 loop: CASSLGGSGNIQYF. CDR3 DNA sequence: TGTGCCAGCAGTTTAGGCGGGAGCGGAAACATTCAGTACTTC.

The chain carries TRBV10-3 and TRBJ2-1; D remains unclear. The CDR3 length is 12 residues. Germline CDR1 ENHRY, CDR2 SYGVKD. Deletions cut 10 bases from V and 4 bases from J, with 11 bases between. This CDR3 is CATGSGYNEQFF. The CDR3, as DNA: TGTGCCACCGGGTCGGGTTACAATGAGCAGTTCTTC.

The rearrangement joins TRBV2 to TRBJ2-3, with 10 bases matching TRBD2. The germline V gene has CDR1 SNHLY and CDR2 FYNNEI. The junction had 15 bases not matched to a gene; V was cut back by 9 bases and J by 6 bases. This CDR3 is built from 16 residues. The chain's CDR3 is CARAGQRGGQRDTQYF. The CDR3 DNA reads TGTGCCAGAGCGGGGCAGCGGGGGGGCCAACGGGATACGCAGTATTTT.

This clone showed up many times. The chain couples TRBV5-1 to TRBJ2-2, with 8 positions matching TRBD2. CDR1 and CDR2 from the germline V gene are SGHRS and YFSETQ. CDR3 length: 16 amino acids. V was pared by 0 bases and J by 4 bases, with 5 bases of the junction left unmatched. CDR3 sequence reads: CASSLDSGVSTGELFF. CDR3 sequence (DNA): TGCGCCAGCAGCTTGGATAGCGGGGTTTCCACCGGGGAGCTGTTTTTT.

The chain recombines TRBV18 with TRBJ1-2; 7 bases are a match to TRBD1. The germline V gene encodes CDR1 KGHSH and CDR2 LQKENI. V lost 6 bases, J lost 3 bases, and 7 bases stayed unmatched. CDR3 length: 14 amino acids. CDR3 in DNA: TGTGCCAGCTCGGAGACAGGGAGCGACTATGGCTACACCTTC. Amino acid sequence: CASSETGSDYGYTF. The variable domain in full, completed from reference TRBV18 and TRBJ1-2, reads NAGVMQNPRHLVRRRGQEARLRCSPMKGHSHVYWYRQLPEEGLKFMVYLQKENIIDESGMPKERFSAEFPKEGPSILRIQQVVRGDSAAYFCASSETGSDYGYTFGSGTRLTVV.

This clone is a singleton in its sample. The chain recombines TRBV5-1 with TRBJ1-6; TRBD1 matches 7 bases. J lost 8 bases, V lost 4 bases, and 6 bases had no gene match. Germline-derived CDR1 and CDR2 are SGHRS and YFSETQ. The CDR3 sequence is 14 residues long. The CDR3 protein is CASSTTGRDSPLHF. The CDR3 nucleotides are TGCGCCAGCAGCACGACAGGGCGGGATTCACCCCTCCACTTT. Full variable domain (outside the CDR3, taken from reference TRBV5-1 and TRBJ1-6): KAGVTQTPRYLIKTRGQQVTLSCSPISGHRSVSWYQQTPGQGLQFLFEYFSETQRNKGNFPGRFSGRQFSNSRSEMNVSTLELGDSALYLCASSTTGRDSPLHFGNGTRLTVT.

The chain combines TRBV30 with TRBJ2-5; TRBD2 might be the D (7 bases). With 4 bases removed from V and 1 base from J, the gap between germline ends came to 10 bases. The germline gives CDR1 GTSNPN, CDR2 SVGIG (reference sequence). This CDR3 spans 13 amino acids. The CDR3 spells CAWNGGPQETQYF. Written as DNA, the CDR3 is TGTGCCTGGAACGGGGGGCCCCAAGAGACCCAGTACTTC.

This clone was counted between two and nine times. V usage is TRBV7-3 and J usage is TRBJ1-2; a weak D match, TRBD1 (5 bases). This CDR3 is 13 amino acids long. Deletions cut 0 bases from V and 4 bases from J, with 6 bases between. The germline V gene has CDR1 SGHTA and CDR2 FQGTGA. As DNA, the CDR3 is TGTGCCAGCAGCTTAACGGGGGGCTATGGCTACACCTTC. It specifies CASSLTGGYGYTF.

V and J are TRBV6-1 and TRBJ2-7, with TRBD1 identical over 10 bases. The junction had 3 bases not matched to a gene; V was cut back by 2 bases and J by 2 bases. Looked up from germline, CDR1 is MNHNS and CDR2 is SASEGT. This CDR3 is 15 amino acids long. The CDR3 protein is CASSEMGTGAYEQYV. CDR3 DNA sequence: TGTGCCAGCAGTGAAATGGGGACAGGGGCCTACGAGCAGTACGTC.

J is TRBJ1-5 and V is TRBV19; D might be TRBD1 (6 bases). This CDR3 region has 15 residues. The germline CDR1 and CDR2 sequences are LNHDA and SQIVND (reference sequence). V was trimmed by 5 bases and J by 3 bases, leaving 14 bases between them. CDR3 region: CASSASRDTNQPQHF. In DNA, the CDR3 is TGTGCCAGTAGTGCTTCCCGGGACACCAATCAGCCCCAGCATTTT.

The rearrangement joins TRBV30 to TRBJ2-1, with 9 bases matching TRBD2. The CDR3 sequence is 14 residues long. Germline lookup yields CDR1 GTSNPN and CDR2 SVGIG (reference sequence). J was trimmed by 3 bases and V by 1 base; bases with no gene match: 1. The CDR3 is CAWSGLAVYNEQFF. CDR3 sequence (DNA): TGTGCCTGGAGTGGACTAGCGGTCTACAATGAGCAGTTCTTC. The full variable domain, with the rest looked up from reference TRBV30 and TRBJ2-1, is SQTIHQWPATLVQPVGSPLSLECTVEGTSNPNLYWYRQAAGRGLQLLFYSVGIGQISSEVPQNLSASRPQDRQFILSSKKLLLSDSGFYLCAWSGLAVYNEQFFGPGTRLTVL.

In this sample, this clone turned up many times. The gene calls are TRBV3-1 (or the pseudogene TRBV3-2) and TRBJ1-4, with no clear D. CDR1 and CDR2 from the germline V gene are LGHDT and YNNKEL (reference sequence). The CDR3 sequence is 14 residues long. The V end was cut by 0 bases, the J end by 8 bases, with 10 bases between. The CDR3 reads CASSQEGSGEKLFF. DNA of the CDR3: TGTGCCAGCAGCCAAGAGGGGTCGGGGGAAAAACTGTTTTTT.

The chain employs TRBV25-1 and TRBJ2-1, with TRBD1 matching over 9 bases. This CDR3 is 17 amino acids long. Germline V gene lookup returns CDR1 MGHDK and CDR2 SYGVNS. V gave up 5 bases and J gave up 6 bases; unmatched junction bases: 14. Here the CDR3 DNA reads TGTGCCAGCAGTCTACAACAGGGGGCAGGGACTCGCAATGAGCAGTTCTTC. Amino acid sequence: CASSLQQGAGTRNEQFF.

V gene TRBV24-1 combines with J gene TRBJ2-3; 9 nucleotides match TRBD1. J lost 6 bases, V lost 4 bases, and 7 bases had no gene match. Germline CDR1 and CDR2: KGHDR and SFDVKD. The CDR3 is made up of 15 amino acids. The CDR3 sequence is CATSDRDREQDTQYF. The CDR3 DNA sequence: TGTGCCACCAGTGACCGGGACAGGGAACAGGATACGCAGTATTTT.

The chain employs TRBV4-1 and TRBJ1-2; D is uncertain. V gave up 1 base and J gave up 10 bases, with 16 bases separating them. CDR1 MGHRA and CDR2 YSYEKL come from the germline V gene. The CDR3 loop spans 14 amino acids. The CDR3 protein is CASSQGGPAGIYTF. In DNA, the CDR3 is TGCGCCAGCAGCCAAGGAGGACCGGCGGGGATCTACACCTTC.